The 9 T cell receptor beta chains below come from one sample, sequenced in a study of cytomegalovirus exposure and HLA in healthy donors. The primer mix had 60 Vbeta and 13 Jbeta primers. Clones were sequenced by immunoSEQ multiplex PCR, and TCRdb holds only the in-frame ones, with some missing. The sample contains tens of thousands of clones, roughly 80% of which appear only once. The sequenced sample consisted of PBMCs. These receptor sequences come from a young man in good health and CMV-seronegative.

The chain combines TRBV6-4 with TRBJ1-5; D gene unclear. The CDR3 sequence is 13 residues long. The germline V gene has CDR1 MRHNA and CDR2 SNTAGT. With 6 bases removed from V and 6 bases from J, the gap between germline ends came to 12 bases. The CDR3 loop reads CASSPEETQPQHF. The CDR3 DNA follows: TGTGCCAGCAGCCCCGAGGAGACTCAGCCCCAGCATTTT.

This chain joins TRBV5-1 and TRBJ1-1, with a possible D match to TRBD1 (5 bases). Trimming removed 0 bases from V and 2 bases from J, with 11 bases in between. CDR3 length equals 15 residues. The germline CDR1 and CDR2 sequences are SGHRS and YFSETQ. The CDR3 region has the DNA TGCGCCAGCAGCTTGGATGGGGGGTTAAACACTGAAGCTTTCTTT. This gives the protein CASSLDGGLNTEAFF.

In this sample, this clone turned up once. J is TRBJ1-2 and V is TRBV5-6; D is ambiguous. Per the germline V gene, CDR1 is SGHDT and CDR2 is YYEEEE. The CDR3 is 12 amino acids. The V end lost 2 bases, the J end lost 5 bases, and 7 bases lay between the germline ends. CDR3 sequence: CASSFSGYGYTF. DNA for the CDR3: TGTGCCAGCAGCTTCTCGGGGTATGGCTACACCTTC.

The chain employs TRBV7-3 and TRBJ2-3; a possible D gene is TRBD2 (5 bases). The CDR3 length is 16 residues. Trimming left V 1 base short and J 0 bases short, with 11 bases between. CDR1 and CDR2 (germline): SGHTA, FQGTGA. CDR3 nucleotide sequence: TGTGCCAGCAGCTTAAACGGGGTCCTAAGCACAGATACGCAGTATTTT. Translating it yields CASSLNGVLSTDTQYF.

The chain couples TRBV6-5 to TRBJ2-7; TRBD1 matches at 7 bases. CDR3 length equals 13 residues. The V gene's germline CDR1 is MNHEY and CDR2 SVGAGI. V dropped 6 bases and J dropped 3; count of bases not matched to a gene: 5. As DNA, the CDR3 is TGTGCCAGCAGCTGGGGACAGAACTACGAGCAGTACTTC. This gives the protein CASSWGQNYEQYF.

Only a few counts were recorded for this clone. This rearrangement joins TRBV5-8 to TRBJ1-4; 7 nucleotides align to TRBD1. With 6 bases clipped from V and 7 bases from J, the junction kept 6 bases outside the gene matches. The CDR3 spans 13 residues. Germline V gene data show CDR1 as SGHTS and CDR2 as YDEGEE. CDR3 nucleotides: TGTGCCAGCACCGCGACAGGGAGTGAAAAACTGTTTTTT. This sequence encodes CASTATGSEKLFF.

The DNA for the CDR3 is TGTGCCAGCTCACGGGAACAGGGGGCTATTGGCAATCAGCCCCAGCATTTT. It specifies CASSREQGAIGNQPQHF. The genes are TRBV18 and TRBJ1-5; 9 nucleotides line up with TRBD1. The CDR3 spans 17 residues. Germline CDR1 reads KGHSH; CDR2 reads LQKENI. J lost 2 bases, V lost 4 bases, and 9 bases had no gene match. The full variable domain, rest sourced from reference TRBV18 and TRBJ1-5, is NAGVMQNPRHLVRRRGQEARLRCSPMKGHSHVYWYRQLPEEGLKFMVYLQKENIIDESGMPKERFSAEFPKEGPSILRIQQVVRGDSAAYFCASSREQGAIGNQPQHFGDGTRLSIL.

The genes are TRBV6-7 and TRBJ1-2, with D perhaps matching TRBD1 (6 bases). TRBV6-7 is placed among ORFs of uncertain function. V lost 5 bases and J 3 bases, leaving 25 bases between the germline ends. The CDR3 extends over 18 amino acids. CDR3 sequence reads: CASSPLKQTGRDDYGYTF. CDR3 DNA sequence: TGTGCCAGCAGTCCACTTAAACAAACAGGGAGAGATGACTATGGCTACACCTTC.

This clone was seen more than once but under ten times. The chain links TRBV6-1 to TRBJ2-5, with a weak D call TRBD2 (5 bases). The DNA end lines up better with TRBJ2-7; the J call may be wrong. The CDR3 sequence is 14 residues long. CDR1 and CDR2 (germline): MNHNS, SASEGT. The CDR3: CASGYGVSSYEQYF. The CDR3 nucleotides are TGTGCCAGCGGCTACGGGGTCAGCTCCTACGAGCAGTACTTC.